The rows below give T cell receptor beta chains drawn from one sample of a study of siplizumab effects on memory and regulatory T cells. Here immunoSEQ multiplex PCR was the method, and the copy in TCRdb shows in-frame clones only, minus some. This table has over 50,000 clones, over 65% appearing once. Sequences were obtained from memory CD4+ T cells sorted from blood. The source is a human donor in good health. Both conserved end residues are part of each CDR3. The D gene is left open where the match is weak. Where a row states a size, it is once, few, many or the class of an expanded clone; other rows omit it.

d_gene: -
abundance: -
j_gene: TRBJ1-1
v_gene: TRBV29-1
CDR3aa: CSAHRNKNTEAFF
CDR3nt: TGCAGCGCCCACAGGAATAAGAACACTGAAGCTTTCTTT

d_gene: -
abundance: few
j_gene: TRBJ1-1
v_gene: TRBV5-5
CDR3aa: CASSLAGGREAFF
CDR3nt: TGTGCCAGCAGCTTGGCGGGCGGACGTGAAGCTTTCTTT

d_gene: -
abundance: -
j_gene: TRBJ1-6
v_gene: TRBV4-2
CDR3aa: CASSQESLGSPLHF
CDR3nt: TGTGCCAGCAGCCAAGAAAGTCTCGGATCACCCCTCCACTTT

d_gene: -
abundance: -
j_gene: TRBJ2-3
v_gene: TRBV2
CDR3aa: CASSELLLGYF
CDR3nt: TGTGCCAGCAGTGAACTCCTTTTGGGGTATTTT

d_gene: -
abundance: -
j_gene: TRBJ1-5
v_gene: TRBV6-1
CDR3aa: CASRSGLGNQPQHF
CDR3nt: TGTGCCAGCAGATCTGGGTTGGGCAATCAGCCCCAGCATTTT

d_gene: -
abundance: -
j_gene: TRBJ2-1
v_gene: TRBV11-1
CDR3aa: CASSLGRGSYNEQFF
CDR3nt: TGTGCCAGCAGCTTGGGGAGGGGGTCCTACAATGAGCAGTTCTTC

d_gene: TRBD1
abundance: -
j_gene: TRBJ2-7
v_gene: TRBV9
CDR3aa: CASSVGSGQGSYEQYF
CDR3nt: TGTGCCAGCAGCGTAGGGTCGGGACAGGGGTCCTACGAGCAGTACTTC

d_gene: TRBD1
abundance: -
j_gene: TRBJ1-2
v_gene: TRBV7-8
CDR3aa: CASSLSGQSYGYTF
CDR3nt: TGTGCCAGCAGCCTCTCGGGACAGAGCTATGGCTACACCTTC

d_gene: -
abundance: -
j_gene: TRBJ2-7
v_gene: TRBV5-1
CDR3aa: CASRADSYEQYF
CDR3nt: TGCGCCAGCAGAGCGGACTCCTACGAGCAGTACTTC

d_gene: TRBD2
abundance: -
j_gene: TRBJ2-3
v_gene: TRBV6-5
CDR3aa: CASSYQRGGLADTQYF
CDR3nt: TGTGCCAGCAGTTACCAGCGGGGGGGCCTCGCAGATACGCAGTATTTT